This T cell receptor (beta chain) came from a study of T cell repertoires in cytomegalovirus infection. The wider study: Public TCR beta signatures provided an indication of both CMV infection and a matching HLA type. Study observations and caveats: What dominated the ex vivo response were HLA-C-restricted CMV-specific TCR beta clonotypes. Carriers of CMV and the relevant HLA type were discriminated by public TCR beta frequency.

This clonotype was seen repeatedly, ten times or more. Its antigen is as yet unknown. TCRdb passed the reads through MiXCR, listing each CDR3 protein once. The table records about 260,000 distinct CDR3 sequences, 12% to 15% of them present only once. V shed 5 bases, J shed 7 bases, and the junction held 8 bases outside the gene matches. This CDR3 spans 15 amino acids. The specimen sequenced was PBMCs. This clonotype originated in a human donor in good health (CMV status not recorded). Some clones in this sample may be carry-over from other donors' samples. The chain couples TRBV12-3 or TRBV12-4 to TRBJ2-7; 13 bases map to TRBD2. CDR3 sequence (DNA): TGTGCCAGCAGTCCAGAACCGGGACTAGCGGGAGAGCAGTACTTC. It is translated as CASSPEPGLAGEQYF.